This is a list of T cell receptor beta chains from one sample in a study of T cells expressing NK-cell markers. After re-calling the 5' RACE reads, TCRdb lists one entry per CDR3 protein, DNA absent. The sample features 550,000 to 600,000 distinct CDR3 sequences, with approximately 3.6% in its top ten. The material sequenced was blood T cells: a sorted CD56 or NKG2C T cell subset, CD4+ or CD8+ T cells, or bulk PBMC T cells (not recorded which). The receptors were sampled from a man younger than 35 in good health. CDR3s include the opening cysteine and the closing phenylalanine or tryptophan.

length	V	J	CDR3
15	TRBV6-5	TRBJ1-1	CASSYRQSPNTEAFF
15	TRBV7-9	TRBJ2-7	CASRLQPGTGAEQYF
16	TRBV20-1	TRBJ2-1	CSATLTSAGGRNEQFF
14	TRBV12-3/TRBV12-4	TRBJ2-4	CASTLNAVRDIQYF
14	TRBV5-5	TRBJ2-5	CASSFRGNQETQYF
13	TRBV10-3	TRBJ2-1	CAISELRQTEQFF
18	TRBV20-1	TRBJ2-1	CSARGLAGPSSTDNEQFF
16	TRBV19	TRBJ2-3	CASTSGLAGVVDTQYF
12	TRBV29-1	TRBJ2-7	CSGLGGLNEQYF
14	TRBV5-1	TRBJ2-2	CASSYSIGTGELFF
14	TRBV20-1	TRBJ2-5	CSARDIPILETQYF
15	TRBV7-6	TRBJ2-5	CASSLGGFSQETQYF
18	TRBV11-2	TRBJ2-1	CASSHLWAIPQTYNEQFF
12	TRBV27	TRBJ2-7	CASSGTGNEQYF
16	TRBV7-2	TRBJ2-5	CASSQPDRGLSETQYF
15	TRBV7-2	TRBJ2-3	CASSPSRRDTDTQYF
16	TRBV3-1	TRBJ2-1	CASSWTSGSFGNEQFF
13	TRBV5-1	TRBJ2-2	CASGRLNTGELFF
13	TRBV18	TRBJ2-1	CASSLPLGLEQFF
13	TRBV29-1	TRBJ2-7	CSVEDSGIDEQYF
18	TRBV4-2	TRBJ2-1	CASSQDLRGGGSDFEQFF
17	TRBV4-2	TRBJ2-3	CASSQTPGLSVGDTQYF
13	TRBV12-5	TRBJ1-1	CASGLGVTTEAFF
17	TRBV5-1	TRBJ2-3	CASSLEASGSYTDTQYF
15	TRBV28	TRBJ1-3	CASSQLGTAGNTIYF
14	TRBV11-2	TRBJ1-1	CASRYGQGSTEAFF
14	TRBV20-1	TRBJ2-3	CSASNREAPDTQYF
16	TRBV11-3	TRBJ2-1	CASSLRQGASYNEQFF
12	TRBV24-1	TRBJ2-3	CATRSSADTQYF
15	TRBV2	TRBJ2-3	CASSDDRGPTDTQYF
21	TRBV27	TRBJ2-3	CASSLMGPGGLAGVRADTQYF
16	TRBV5-1	TRBJ2-3	CASSQLSGSRTDTQYF
14	TRBV2	TRBJ1-1	CASSPRTGYTEAFF
14	TRBV5-1	TRBJ2-1	CASSLESVRDEQFF
16	TRBV5-1	TRBJ1-4	CASSSARGEPYEKLFF
13	TRBV12-3/TRBV12-4	TRBJ2-1	CASILDQNNEQFF
16	TRBV5-1	TRBJ2-5	CASSPRTSGSGETQYF
15	TRBV25-1	TRBJ1-4	CASSESAPADEKLFF
14	TRBV20-1	TRBJ2-5	CSALNRVSGETQYF
15	TRBV7-9	TRBJ1-3	CASSLEESRGNTIYF
17	TRBV6-5	TRBJ2-2	CASSYQELAGGTGELFF
14	TRBV28	TRBJ2-1	CASEKPGQDNEQFF
13	TRBV2	TRBJ1-2	CASKGRVLYGYTF
15	TRBV30	TRBJ2-1	CAWSVRGAGGNEQFF
12	TRBV5-1	TRBJ2-2	CATPLGSGELFF
15	TRBV7-8	TRBJ2-7	CASSPIGLATYEQYF
15	TRBV4-1	TRBJ2-5	CASSQAESYQETQYF
15	TRBV7-9	TRBJ2-1	CASSHRFEGYNEQFF